This entry lists 12 T cell receptor beta chains sequenced from one sample in a study of graft-versus-host responses after intestinal transplantation (dated by TCRdb to about 2021). The time point label for this specimen denotes: cells obtained before transplantation from donor or recipient. These receptors have no identified antigens. The library was made by the immunoSEQ multiplex PCR assay. TCRdb holds this immuneACCESS table with in-frame rearrangements only. Some clones are missing; in checked studies, unresolved V genes explain under half, and the rest has no known cause. This sample gives about 130,000 clones in total; about nine tenths of them show up just once. Roughly 0.19% of the sample is in the top ten clones. Sequencing used unstimulated CD4+ T cells sorted from spleen or lymph node cells, obtained before intestinal transplant. Every receptor here comes from a human donor who received an intestinal transplant.

The gene calls are TRBV4-1 and TRBJ1-1; 9 bases align to TRBD1. Per germline, CDR1 MGHRA and CDR2 YSYEKL. With 1 base clipped from V and 8 bases from J, the junction kept 8 bases outside the gene matches. This CDR3 contains 15 residues. The CDR3 protein is CASSQGGTGNTEAFF. DNA for the CDR3: TGCGCCAGCAGCCAAGGGGGGACAGGGAATACGGAAGCTTTCTTT.

The chain employs TRBV7-6 and TRBJ2-2; a possible D gene is TRBD1 (6 bases). This CDR3 has 15 residues. The V gene lost 1 base and the J gene lost 5 bases, with 11 bases spanning the gap. Germline CDR1 is SGHVS and CDR2 is FNYEAQ. For the CDR3, the DNA is TGTGCCAGCAGCTTAGAAGGGGGTTGGACCGGGGAGCTGTTTTTT. As protein: CASSLEGGWTGELFF.

The chain uses TRBV5-4 and TRBJ1-2, with TRBD1 matching 8 bases. J lost 1 base, V lost 4 bases, and 9 bases had no gene match. This CDR3 has 16 residues. In germline, CDR1 is SGHNT, CDR2 YYREEE (reference sequence). The CDR3 nucleotides are TGTGCCAGCAGCCCCTCAGGACAGGGTAATAACTATGGCTACACCTTC. This encodes CASSPSGQGNNYGYTF.

The J gene is TRBJ2-5, the V gene TRBV18; 12 bases fit TRBD2. Gene TRBJ2-7 matches the end of the DNA better, so the J call may be wrong. The germline CDR1 and CDR2 sequences are KGHSH and LQKENI. This CDR3 region has 14 residues. CDR3 nucleotides: TGTGCCAGCTCACCCCTAGCGGGAGGGCTCGAGCAGTACTTC. Amino acids: CASSPLAGGLEQYF.

This chain joins TRBV27 and TRBJ1-5; maybe TRBD1 (6 bases). Between the trimmed V and J ends, which lost 5 bases and 0 bases, there was a span of 11 bases. The CDR3 is 15 residues long. Germline V gene lookup returns CDR1 MNHEY and CDR2 SMNVEV (reference sequence). The CDR3 coding sequence is TGTGCCAGCAGTCCACAGGGTCTTAGCAATCAGCCCCAGCATTTT. Translating gives CASSPQGLSNQPQHF.

This sequence joins TRBV18 and TRBJ1-4, with TRBD1 matching 8 bases. The CDR3 is 13 residues long. With 4 bases clipped from V and 5 bases from J, the junction kept 0 bases outside the gene matches. In germline, CDR1 is KGHSH, CDR2 LQKENI. DNA for the CDR3: TGTGCCAGCTCACGGACAGGGAATGAAAAACTGTTTTTT. It yields the protein CASSRTGNEKLFF.

The rearrangement links TRBV5-1 to TRBJ2-1, with TRBD2 identical over 11 bases. CDR3 length equals 14 residues. CDR1 and CDR2 (germline): SGHRS, YFSETQ. V shed 2 bases, J shed 6 bases, and the junction held 1 base outside the gene matches. The CDR3 sequence: CASSFTSGSNEQFF. The CDR3 DNA reads TGCGCCAGCAGCTTTACTAGCGGGAGCAATGAGCAGTTCTTC.

The rearrangement links TRBV4-1 to TRBJ2-1; unclear D gene. The CDR3 loop spans 16 amino acids. V lost 5 bases and J lost 0, with 14 bases in between. CDR1 and CDR2 (germline): MGHRA, YSYEKL. Here the CDR3 DNA reads TGCGCCAGCAGCGGACCCCTGCGGCGCTCCTACAATGAGCAGTTCTTC. Protein sequence: CASSGPLRRSYNEQFF.

Here the CDR3 reads CASSTTGGRGEQYF. The CDR3 DNA is TGTGCCAGTAGTACGACAGGGGGCCGGGGGGAGCAGTACTTC. The chain carries TRBV19 and TRBJ2-7; 10 nucleotides align to TRBD1. Per the germline V gene, CDR1 is LNHDA and CDR2 is SQIVND (reference sequence). The CDR3 totals 14 residues. The ends lost 4 bases at V and 7 bases at J; junction bases unmatched: 7.

This clone was recorded once. The chain's CDR3 is CASSRRTQTDTQYF. In nucleotides, the CDR3 is TGTGCCAGCAGCCGAAGGACTCAGACAGATACGCAGTATTTT. V gene TRBV11-2 combines with J gene TRBJ2-3; TRBD2 might be the D (5 bases). The CDR3 has 14 residues. CDR1 and CDR2 from the germline V gene are SGHAT and FQNNGV. V lost 5 bases and J 3 bases, leaving 12 bases between the germline ends. The whole variable domain, remainder taken from reference TRBV11-2 and TRBJ2-3, is EAGVAQSPRYKIIEKRQSVAFWCNPISGHATLYWYQQILGQGPKLLIQFQNNGVVDDSQLPKDRFSAERLKGVDSTLKIQPAKLEDSAVYLCASSRRTQTDTQYFGPGTRLTVL.

This sequence joins TRBV5-6 and TRBJ2-7, with 13 bases identical to TRBD2. Germline V gene sequence: CDR1 SGHDT, CDR2 YYEEEE. This CDR3 is 15 amino acids long. The V and J ends lost 4 bases and 1 base, in that order; junction bases with no gene match: 2. As DNA, the CDR3 is TGTGCCAGCAGCAGGGGACTAGCGGGATCCTACGAGCAGTACTTC. This gives the protein CASSRGLAGSYEQYF.

The chain is built from TRBV28 and TRBJ1-4, with D maybe TRBD1 (6 bases). The CDR3 has 14 amino acids. Germline values: CDR1 MDHEN, CDR2 SYDVKM. Deletions cut 3 bases from V and 4 bases from J, with 9 bases between. CDR3 DNA sequence: TGTGCCAGCAGTTTGACAGGCATTAATGAAAAACTGTTTTTT. Translation: CASSLTGINEKLFF.